What follows are 14 T cell receptor beta chains derived from one specimen sequenced in a study of T cell responses to AZD1222 COVID-19 vaccine. Libraries were prepared by immunoSEQ multiplex PCR; TCRdb keeps only in-frame clonotypes and omits some of them. The table shows tens of thousands of clones, with 70% to 90% occurring only once. The sequencing here drew on peripheral blood, taken 28 days after the second AZD1222 dose. The receptors shown here come from an adult who received the AZD1222 COVID-19 vaccine.

The CDR3 bases are TGTGCCAGCAGCCCTTTTGGACAGGGGATAGGAAGCAATCAGCCCCAGCATTTT. Its protein product is CASSPFGQGIGSNQPQHF. The chain is built from TRBV6-2 or TRBV6-3 and TRBJ1-5; TRBD1 agrees at 9 bases. Trimming removed 6 bases from V and 1 base from J; junction bases left unmatched: 13. Germline V CDR1 and CDR2: MNHEY, SVGEGT. The CDR3 runs to 18 residues.

J is TRBJ2-7 and V is TRBV28; D unclear. The CDR3 has 14 residues. Deletions cut 10 bases from V and 0 bases from J, with 16 bases between. The V gene's germline CDR1 is MDHEN and CDR2 SYDVKM. The DNA of the CDR3 is TGTGCCACCCGGAGACCCGACCCCTCCTACGAGCAGTACTTC. Protein product: CATRRPDPSYEQYF.

The chain couples TRBV10-3 to TRBJ1-6, with D possibly TRBD1 on 5 matching bases. Germline CDR1 ENHRY, CDR2 SYGVKD. The V end lost 10 bases, the J end lost 7 bases, and 14 bases lay between the germline ends. The CDR3 runs 13 residues. CDR3 amino acids: CASRESVNSPLHF. In DNA, the CDR3 is TGTGCCAGCAGGGAATCGGTCAATTCACCCCTCCACTTT.

The J gene is TRBJ1-5, the V gene TRBV27; D is uncertain. This CDR3 has 14 residues. The germline CDR1 and CDR2 sequences are MNHEY and SMNVEV (reference sequence). Trimming pared 7 bases from V and 6 bases from J, leaving 16 bases between. CDR3 sequence (DNA): TGTGCCAGCAAAAGTCGGCCCGGGTCTCAGCCCCAGCATTTT. Encoded protein: CASKSRPGSQPQHF.

The chain links TRBV2 to TRBJ1-4, with TRBD1 identical over 10 bases. This CDR3 comprises 14 residues. V trimming: 5 bases; J trimming: 8 bases; junction bases outside the gene matches: 5. Germline V lookup: CDR1 SNHLY, CDR2 FYNNEI. The CDR3 region has the DNA TGTGCCAGCAGTTCCGGGACAGGGGACGAAAAACTGTTTTTT. Translated: CASSSGTGDEKLFF.

The chain employs TRBV3-1 (or the pseudogene TRBV3-2) and TRBJ2-3; weak D call: TRBD2 (5 bases). V was pared by 7 bases and J by 8 bases, with 10 bases between. The CDR3 has 11 amino acids. Germline V CDR1 and CDR2: LGHDT, YNNKEL (reference sequence). The CDR3 reads CASTGRGTQYF. The CDR3 region has the DNA TGTGCCAGCACTGGACGGGGTACGCAGTATTTT.

The V gene is TRBV21-1, the J gene TRBJ1-2. TRBV21-1 is a pseudogene segment. The CDR3 has 18 amino acids. The CDR3 sequence is CASSKAGISRPWNYGYTF. As DNA, the CDR3 is TGTGCCAGCAGCAAAGCCGGAATAAGCCGACCCTGGAACTATGGCTACACCTTC.

The rearrangement links TRBV7-2 to TRBJ2-6, with D perhaps TRBD2 (7 bases). Germline-derived CDR1 and CDR2 are SGHTA and FQGNSA. There are 19 residues in the CDR3. Trimming pared 5 bases from V and 0 bases from J, leaving 20 bases between. DNA of the CDR3: TGTGCCAGCAGCCCACGAAGAGGGGGGGATAGCTCTGGGGCCAACGTCCTGACTTTC. It yields the protein CASSPRRGGDSSGANVLTF. Filled out from reference TRBV7-2 and TRBJ2-6, the complete variable domain reads GAGVSQSPSNKVTEKGKDVELRCDPISGHTALYWYRQSLGQGLEFLIYFQGNSAPDKSGLPSDRFSAERTGGSVSTLTIQRTQQEDSAVYLCASSPRRGGDSSGANVLTFGAGSRLTVL.

This clone was detected only once. A clone one base away is much larger, so this may be a read error. The CDR3: CASSLPSRSGYTF. The CDR3 nucleotides read TGTGCCAGCAGCTTACCTTCAAGGAGTGGCTACACCTTC. The chain couples TRBV7-9 to TRBJ1-2; D is undetermined. The CDR3 is made up of 13 amino acids. Germline V lookup: CDR1 SEHNR, CDR2 FQNEAQ (reference sequence). The V end lost 2 bases, the J end lost 7 bases, and 11 bases lay between the germline ends.

This clone occurred once. CDR3: CASSLDRVNSPLHF. CDR3 bases: TGTGCCAGCAGCCTCGACAGGGTTAATTCACCCCTCCACTTT. V and J are TRBV5-4 and TRBJ1-6; 7 nucleotides line up with TRBD1. The germline gives CDR1 SGHNT, CDR2 YYREEE (reference sequence). The CDR3 is made up of 14 amino acids. V lost 4 bases, J lost 6 bases, and 4 bases stayed unmatched.

This chain joins TRBV11-1 and TRBJ2-3; possibly TRBD1 for D (6 bases). The CDR3 consists of 16 residues. Trimming shortened V by 7 bases and J by 0 bases, and 17 bases separated the two germline ends. CDR1 is SGHAT and CDR2 is FQDESV in the germline V gene (reference sequence). This chain's CDR3 is CASTLLGQISTDTQYF. Here the CDR3 DNA reads TGTGCCAGCACCCTTCTCGGACAGATTAGCACAGATACGCAGTATTTT.

V is TRBV6-1 and J is TRBJ1-2; no clear D. The germline V and J ends were trimmed by 3 bases and 4 bases, with 12 bases remaining between them. Germline V CDR1 and CDR2: MNHNS, SASEGT. This CDR3 comprises 14 residues. The CDR3 DNA follows: TGTGCCAGCAGTGACGGGGTACAGAGCTATGGCTACACCTTC. Its protein is CASSDGVQSYGYTF.

This chain connects TRBV5-8 to TRBJ1-3; weak D call: TRBD1 (5 bases). With 4 bases removed from V and 3 bases from J, the gap between germline ends came to 14 bases. There are 15 residues in the CDR3. Germline V gene lookup returns CDR1 SGHTS and CDR2 YDEGEE. Here the CDR3 DNA reads TGTGCCAGCAGCGGAAGGGGCCGCCGTGGAAACACCATATATTTT. It translates to CASSGRGRRGNTIYF.

The CDR3 sequence: CASREGNSNQPQHF. DNA of the CDR3: TGCGCCAGCAGGGAGGGGAATAGCAATCAGCCCCAGCATTTT. J is TRBJ1-5 and V is TRBV5-1; D is perhaps TRBD1 (5 bases). Trimming stripped 5 bases from V and 0 bases from J, with 9 bases between. From germline, CDR1 is SGHRS and CDR2 YFSETQ. The CDR3 covers 14 residues.